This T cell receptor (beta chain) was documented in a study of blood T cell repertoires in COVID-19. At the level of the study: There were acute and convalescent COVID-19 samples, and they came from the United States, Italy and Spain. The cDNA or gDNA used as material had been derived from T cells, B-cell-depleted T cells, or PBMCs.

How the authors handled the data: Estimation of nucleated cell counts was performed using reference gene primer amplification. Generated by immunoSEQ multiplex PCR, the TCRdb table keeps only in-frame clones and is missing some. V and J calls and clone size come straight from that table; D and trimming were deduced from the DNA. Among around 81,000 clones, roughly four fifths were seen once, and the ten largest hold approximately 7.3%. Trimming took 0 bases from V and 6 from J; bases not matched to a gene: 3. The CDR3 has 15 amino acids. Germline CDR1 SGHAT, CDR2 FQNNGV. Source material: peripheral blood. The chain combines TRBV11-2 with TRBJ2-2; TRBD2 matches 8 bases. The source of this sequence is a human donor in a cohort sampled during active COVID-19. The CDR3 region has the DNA TGTGCCAGCAGCTTAGACGGGGGGGCCTCCGGGGAGCTGTTTTTT. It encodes CASSLDGGASGELFF.